The rows below give T cell receptor beta chains drawn from one sample of a study of T-cell memory formation after mild COVID-19. TCRdb called the 5' RACE reads again in MiXCR, with one record for every CDR3 protein. The sample holds approximately 52,000 distinct CDR3 sequences, over 9% seen once. Material: PBMCs or a T cell subset sorted from them (not recorded which). The receptors were sampled from an adult woman who had mild COVID-19 (a few samples of this study predate the infection). Cell type and time point are not known. The CDR3 runs from the conserved cysteine through the conserved F or W. Fields, in order: J gene, clone size, V gene, CDR3 length, CDR3 protein. Clone size appears in some rows only: once, few, many, or a class for an expanded clone.

TRBJ1-3 . TRBV12-3/TRBV12-4 15 CASSFLGESGNTIYF
TRBJ2-4 . TRBV20-1 15 CSARDMRGAKNIQYF
TRBJ1-1 . TRBV5-1 13 CASSLVLSTEAFF
TRBJ2-7 . TRBV7-2 17 CASSSGRLPSGTYEQYF
TRBJ2-1 many TRBV2 18 CASRPTGQRGFSYNEQFF
TRBJ2-2 many TRBV24-1 15 CATSELRGNTGELFF
TRBJ1-2 . TRBV29-1 15 CSVGKKTFPNYGYTF
TRBJ2-5 few TRBV9 12 CASSVAGETQYF
TRBJ2-3 many TRBV4-2 13 CASSQGFTDTQYF
TRBJ1-6 many TRBV9 15 CASSYRDRVGSPLHF
TRBJ2-5 few TRBV9 16 CASSSQTGDTGETQYF
TRBJ2-2 . TRBV9 17 CASSVGEDTQRSGELFF
TRBJ2-5 few TRBV6-5 17 CASSYRGSGRRQETQYF
TRBJ2-3 . TRBV4-1 16 CASRQVSGRSTDTQYF
TRBJ1-2 medium-sized TRBV29-1 13 CSAGTGIHYGYTF
TRBJ1-2 few TRBV11-2 17 CASSLLHTGTLNYGYTF
TRBJ2-7 few TRBV24-1 15 CATSDSGRGTDEQYF
TRBJ2-1 many TRBV7-6 17 CASSPTAGPTDYNEQFF
TRBJ2-3 few TRBV7-2 13 CASSPGQAGTQYF